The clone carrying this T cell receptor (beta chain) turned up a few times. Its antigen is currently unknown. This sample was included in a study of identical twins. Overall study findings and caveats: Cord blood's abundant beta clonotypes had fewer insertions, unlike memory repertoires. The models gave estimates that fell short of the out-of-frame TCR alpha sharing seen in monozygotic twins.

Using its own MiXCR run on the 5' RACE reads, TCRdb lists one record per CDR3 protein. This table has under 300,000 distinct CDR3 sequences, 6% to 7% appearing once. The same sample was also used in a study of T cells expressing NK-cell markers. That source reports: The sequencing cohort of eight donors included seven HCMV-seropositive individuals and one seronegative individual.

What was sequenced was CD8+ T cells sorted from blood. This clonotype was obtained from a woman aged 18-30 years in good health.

CDR3 sequence reads: CASSAGENEQYF. The DNA for the CDR3 is TGTGCCAGCAGCGCGGGAGAGAACGAGCAGTACTTC. The V gene is TRBV9, the J gene TRBJ2-7, with a tentative D call TRBD2 (6 bases). The germline V gene encodes CDR1 SGDLS and CDR2 YYNGEE. The CDR3 is made up of 12 amino acids. The V and J ends lost 3 bases and 5 bases respectively, with 9 bases between them.